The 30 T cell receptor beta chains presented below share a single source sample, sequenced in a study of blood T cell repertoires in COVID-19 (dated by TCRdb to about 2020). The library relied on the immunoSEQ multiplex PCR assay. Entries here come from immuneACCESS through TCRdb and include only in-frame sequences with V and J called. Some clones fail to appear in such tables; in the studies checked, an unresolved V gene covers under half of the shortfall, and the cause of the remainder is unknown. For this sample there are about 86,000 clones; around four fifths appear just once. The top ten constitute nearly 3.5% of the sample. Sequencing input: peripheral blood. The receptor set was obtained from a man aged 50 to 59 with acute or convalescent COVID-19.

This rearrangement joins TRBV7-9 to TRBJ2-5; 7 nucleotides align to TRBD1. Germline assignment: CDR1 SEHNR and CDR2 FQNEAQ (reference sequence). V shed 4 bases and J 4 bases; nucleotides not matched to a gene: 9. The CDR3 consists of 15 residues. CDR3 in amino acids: CASSSFEGGLETQYF. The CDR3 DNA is TGTGCCAGCAGCTCCTTTGAAGGGGGCTTAGAGACCCAGTACTTC.

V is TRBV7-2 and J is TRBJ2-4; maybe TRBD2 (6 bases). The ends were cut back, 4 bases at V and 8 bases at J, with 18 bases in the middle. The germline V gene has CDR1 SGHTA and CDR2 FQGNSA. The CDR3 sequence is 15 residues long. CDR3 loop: CASSSKRGSADIQYF. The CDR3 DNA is TGTGCCAGCAGCTCAAAACGGGGGAGTGCCGACATTCAGTACTTC. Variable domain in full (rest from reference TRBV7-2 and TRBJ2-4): GAGVSQSPSNKVTEKGKDVELRCDPISGHTALYWYRQSLGQGLEFLIYFQGNSAPDKSGLPSDRFSAERTGGSVSTLTIQRTQQEDSAVYLCASSSKRGSADIQYFGAGTRLSVL.

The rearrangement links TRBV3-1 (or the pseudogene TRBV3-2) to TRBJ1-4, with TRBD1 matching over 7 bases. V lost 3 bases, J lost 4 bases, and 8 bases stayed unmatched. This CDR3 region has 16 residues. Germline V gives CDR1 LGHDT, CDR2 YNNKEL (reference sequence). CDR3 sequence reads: CASSHPGTDINEKLFF. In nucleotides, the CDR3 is TGTGCCAGCAGCCATCCCGGGACAGATATTAATGAAAAACTGTTTTTT.

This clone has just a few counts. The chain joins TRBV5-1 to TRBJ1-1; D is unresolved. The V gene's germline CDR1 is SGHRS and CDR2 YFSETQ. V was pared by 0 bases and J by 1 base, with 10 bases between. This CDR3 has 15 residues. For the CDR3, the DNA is TGCGCCAGCAGCTTGGCCGGGGAGGCGAACACTGAAGCTTTCTTT. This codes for CASSLAGEANTEAFF.

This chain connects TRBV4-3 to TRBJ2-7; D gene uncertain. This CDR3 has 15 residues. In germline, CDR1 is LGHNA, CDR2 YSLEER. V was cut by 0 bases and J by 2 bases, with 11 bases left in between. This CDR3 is CASSQEWWQPYEQYF. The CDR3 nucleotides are TGCGCCAGCAGCCAAGAATGGTGGCAACCCTACGAGCAGTACTTC.

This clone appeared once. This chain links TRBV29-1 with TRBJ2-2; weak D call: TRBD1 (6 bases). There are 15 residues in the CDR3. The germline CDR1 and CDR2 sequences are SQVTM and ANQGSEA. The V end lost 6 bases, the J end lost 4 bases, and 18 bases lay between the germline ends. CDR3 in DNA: TGCAGCGTCACAACAGGGAGTAGTAGCACCGGGGAGCTGTTTTTT. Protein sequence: CSVTTGSSSTGELFF.

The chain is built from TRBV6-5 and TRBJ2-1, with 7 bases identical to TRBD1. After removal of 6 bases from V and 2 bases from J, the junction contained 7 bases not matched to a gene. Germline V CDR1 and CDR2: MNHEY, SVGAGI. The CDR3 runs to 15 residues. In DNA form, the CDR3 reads TGTGCCAGCAGACCTCCCGGGACAGCCTACAATGAGCAGTTCTTC. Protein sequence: CASRPPGTAYNEQFF.

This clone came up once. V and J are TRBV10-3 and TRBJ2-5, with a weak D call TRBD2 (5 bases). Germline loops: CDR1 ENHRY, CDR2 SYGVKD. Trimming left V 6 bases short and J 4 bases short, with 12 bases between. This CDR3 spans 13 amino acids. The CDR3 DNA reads TGTGCCATCAGCCCAGACTACCGAGAGACCCAGTACTTC. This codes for CAISPDYRETQYF.

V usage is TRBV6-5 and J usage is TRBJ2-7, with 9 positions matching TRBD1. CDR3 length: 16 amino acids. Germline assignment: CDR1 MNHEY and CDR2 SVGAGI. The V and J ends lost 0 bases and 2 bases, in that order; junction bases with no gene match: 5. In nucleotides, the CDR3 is TGTGCCAGCAGTTACTCGAGGACAGGGGTTACCTACGAGCAGTACTTC. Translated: CASSYSRTGVTYEQYF.

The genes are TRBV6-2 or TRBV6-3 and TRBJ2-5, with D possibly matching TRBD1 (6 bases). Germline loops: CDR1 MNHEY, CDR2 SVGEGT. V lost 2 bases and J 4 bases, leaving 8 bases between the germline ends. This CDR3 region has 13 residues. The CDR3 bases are TGTGCCAGCAGTTACCAGGGGCGAGAGACCCAGTACTTC. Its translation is CASSYQGRETQYF.

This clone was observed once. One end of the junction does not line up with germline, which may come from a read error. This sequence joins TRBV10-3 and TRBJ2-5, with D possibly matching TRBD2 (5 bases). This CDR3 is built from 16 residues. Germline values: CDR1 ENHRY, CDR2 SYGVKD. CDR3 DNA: TGTGCCATCAATGAGTCGGGCGGGTCCGGACAAGAGACCCAGTACTTC. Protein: CAINESGGSGQETQYF.

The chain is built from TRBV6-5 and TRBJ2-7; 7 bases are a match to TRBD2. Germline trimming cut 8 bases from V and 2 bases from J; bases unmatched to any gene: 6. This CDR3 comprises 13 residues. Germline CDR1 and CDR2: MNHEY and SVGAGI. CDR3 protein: CASRGDLTYEQYF. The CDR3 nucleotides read TGTGCCAGCCGGGGGGATTTGACCTACGAGCAGTACTTC.

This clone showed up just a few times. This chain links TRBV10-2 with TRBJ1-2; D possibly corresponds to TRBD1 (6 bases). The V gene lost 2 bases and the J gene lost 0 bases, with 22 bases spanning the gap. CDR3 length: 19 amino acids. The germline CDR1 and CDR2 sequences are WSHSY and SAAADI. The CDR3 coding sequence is TGCGCCAGCAGTGAGACCATCAATCCGGGACAACTCTCTAACTATGGCTACACCTTC. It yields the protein CASSETINPGQLSNYGYTF.

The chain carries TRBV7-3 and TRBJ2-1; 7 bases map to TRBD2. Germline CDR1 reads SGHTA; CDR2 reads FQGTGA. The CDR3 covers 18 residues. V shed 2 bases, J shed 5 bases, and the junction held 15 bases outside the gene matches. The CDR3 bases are TGTGCCAGCAGCTTACAAGGGTATGGACTAGAAAAGAACAATGAGCAGTTCTTC. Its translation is CASSLQGYGLEKNNEQFF.

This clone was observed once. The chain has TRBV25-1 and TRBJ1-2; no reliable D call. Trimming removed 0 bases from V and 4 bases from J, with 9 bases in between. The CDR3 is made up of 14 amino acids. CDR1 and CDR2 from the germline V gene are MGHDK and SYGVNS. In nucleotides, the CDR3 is TGTGCCAGCAGTGAATATGATACCAGCTATGGCTACACCTTC. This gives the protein CASSEYDTSYGYTF.

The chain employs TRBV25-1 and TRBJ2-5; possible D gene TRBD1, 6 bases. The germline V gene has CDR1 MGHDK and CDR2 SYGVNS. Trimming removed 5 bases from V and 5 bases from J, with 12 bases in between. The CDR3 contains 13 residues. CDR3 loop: CASSFRGRETQYF. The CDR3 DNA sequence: TGTGCCAGCAGTTTCAGGGGTCGGGAGACCCAGTACTTC.

CDR3 protein: CASSYGNSPLHF. The CDR3 DNA is TGTGCCAGCAGTTACGGGAATTCACCCCTCCACTTT. This chain connects TRBV12-3 or TRBV12-4 to TRBJ1-6; D not resolved. This CDR3 is 12 amino acids long. V was trimmed by 4 bases and J by 7 bases, leaving 5 bases between them.

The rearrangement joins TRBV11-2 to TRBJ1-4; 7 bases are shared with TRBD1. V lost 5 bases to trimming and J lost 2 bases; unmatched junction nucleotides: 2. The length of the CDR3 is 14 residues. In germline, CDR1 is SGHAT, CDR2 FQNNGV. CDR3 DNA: TGTGCCAGCAGCCGCAGGGGGACTAATGAAAAACTGTTTTTT. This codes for CASSRRGTNEKLFF.

The CDR3 protein is CASSSTANTGELFF. CDR3 coding DNA: TGTGCCAGTAGTTCGACAGCGAACACCGGGGAGCTGTTTTTT. The gene calls are TRBV19 and TRBJ2-2, with a tentative D call TRBD1 (5 bases). Germline lookup yields CDR1 LNHDA and CDR2 SQIVND (reference sequence). The CDR3 is made up of 14 amino acids. Trimming took 5 bases from V and 0 from J, leaving 7 bases between them.

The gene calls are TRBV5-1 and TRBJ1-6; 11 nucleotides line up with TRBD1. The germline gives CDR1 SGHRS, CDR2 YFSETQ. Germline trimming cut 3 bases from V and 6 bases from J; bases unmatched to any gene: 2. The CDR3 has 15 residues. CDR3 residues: CASSWTGGFNSPLHF. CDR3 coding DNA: TGCGCCAGCAGCTGGACAGGGGGCTTTAATTCACCCCTCCACTTT.

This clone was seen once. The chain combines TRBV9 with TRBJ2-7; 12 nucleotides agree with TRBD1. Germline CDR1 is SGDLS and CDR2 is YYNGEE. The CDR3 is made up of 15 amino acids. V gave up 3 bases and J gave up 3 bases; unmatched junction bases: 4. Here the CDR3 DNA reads TGTGCCAGCAGCGGCGGGACAGGGGGCCGCTACGAGCAGTACTTC. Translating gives CASSGGTGGRYEQYF. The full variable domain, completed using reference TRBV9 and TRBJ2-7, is DSGVTQTPKHLITATGQRVTLRCSPRSGDLSVYWYQQSLDQGLQFLIQYYNGEERAKGNILERFSAQQFPDLHSELNLSSLELGDSALYFCASSGGTGGRYEQYFGPGTRLTVT.

The CDR3 bases are TGTGCCAGCATTCATGCCCCCCCCCAGGGCCAGCCCCAGCATTTT. Amino acids: CASIHAPPQGQPQHF. The chain employs TRBV6-5 and TRBJ1-5, with a weak D call TRBD1 (5 bases). Germline-derived CDR1 and CDR2 are MNHEY and SVGAGI. The length of the CDR3 is 15 residues. Between the trimmed V and J ends, which lost 7 bases and 7 bases, there was a span of 20 bases.

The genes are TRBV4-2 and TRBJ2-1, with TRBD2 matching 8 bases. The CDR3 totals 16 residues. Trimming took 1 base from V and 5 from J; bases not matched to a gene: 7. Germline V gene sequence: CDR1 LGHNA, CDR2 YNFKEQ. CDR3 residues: CASSQGISGTHNEQFF. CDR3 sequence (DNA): TGTGCCAGCAGCCAAGGGATTAGCGGGACACACAATGAGCAGTTCTTC.

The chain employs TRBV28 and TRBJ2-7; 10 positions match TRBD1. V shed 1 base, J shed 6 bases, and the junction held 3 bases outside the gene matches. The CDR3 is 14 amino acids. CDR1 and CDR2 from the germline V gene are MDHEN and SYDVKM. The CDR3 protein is CASSLLDRGFEQYF. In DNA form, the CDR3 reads TGTGCCAGCAGTTTATTGGACAGGGGGTTCGAGCAGTACTTC.

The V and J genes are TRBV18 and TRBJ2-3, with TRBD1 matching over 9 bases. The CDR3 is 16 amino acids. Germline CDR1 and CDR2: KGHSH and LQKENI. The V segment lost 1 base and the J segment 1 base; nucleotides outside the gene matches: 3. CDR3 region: CASSPRQGVGTDTQYF. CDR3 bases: TGTGCCAGCTCACCACGACAGGGGGTCGGCACAGATACGCAGTATTTT.

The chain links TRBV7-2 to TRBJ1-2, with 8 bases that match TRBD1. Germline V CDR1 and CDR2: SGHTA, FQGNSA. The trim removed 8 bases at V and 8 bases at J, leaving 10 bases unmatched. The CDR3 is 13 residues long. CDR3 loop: CASLRQGLGGYTF. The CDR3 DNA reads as TGTGCCAGCCTCCGACAGGGGTTGGGGGGCTACACCTTC.

The CDR3 region has the DNA TGTGCCAGCAGCGGAGACAGTTCCCAAGAGACCCAGTACTTC. It translates to CASSGDSSQETQYF. The chain couples TRBV7-2 to TRBJ2-5; D is possibly TRBD1 (5 bases). The CDR3 contains 14 residues. Germline V CDR1 and CDR2: SGHTA, FQGNSA. Between the trimmed V and J ends, which lost 5 bases and 1 base, there was a span of 11 bases.

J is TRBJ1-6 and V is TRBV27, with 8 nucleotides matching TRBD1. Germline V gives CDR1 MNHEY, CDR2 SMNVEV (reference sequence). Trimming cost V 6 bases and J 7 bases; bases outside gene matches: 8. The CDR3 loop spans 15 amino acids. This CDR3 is CASRRTGNANSPLHF. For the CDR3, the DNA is TGTGCCAGCAGAAGGACAGGGAATGCGAATTCACCCCTCCACTTT.

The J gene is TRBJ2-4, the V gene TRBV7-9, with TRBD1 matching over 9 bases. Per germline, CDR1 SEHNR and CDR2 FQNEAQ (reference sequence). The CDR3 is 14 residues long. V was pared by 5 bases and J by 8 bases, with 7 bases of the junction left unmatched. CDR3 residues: CASSLGTGFDIQYF. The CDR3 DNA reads TGTGCCAGCAGCCTCGGGACAGGGTTCGACATTCAGTACTTC. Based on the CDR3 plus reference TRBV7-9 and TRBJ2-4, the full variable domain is DTGVSQNPRHKITKRGQNVTFRCDPISEHNRLYWYRQTLGQGPEFLTYFQNEAQLEKSRLLSDRFSAERPKGSFSTLEIQRTEQGDSAMYLCASSLGTGFDIQYFGAGTRLSVL.

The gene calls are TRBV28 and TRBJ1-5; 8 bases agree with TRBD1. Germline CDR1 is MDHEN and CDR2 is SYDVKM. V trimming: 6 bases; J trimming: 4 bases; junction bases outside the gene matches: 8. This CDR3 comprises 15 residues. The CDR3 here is CASSRGGQGNQPQHF. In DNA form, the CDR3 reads TGTGCCAGCAGCCGCGGCGGACAGGGAAATCAGCCCCAGCATTTT.